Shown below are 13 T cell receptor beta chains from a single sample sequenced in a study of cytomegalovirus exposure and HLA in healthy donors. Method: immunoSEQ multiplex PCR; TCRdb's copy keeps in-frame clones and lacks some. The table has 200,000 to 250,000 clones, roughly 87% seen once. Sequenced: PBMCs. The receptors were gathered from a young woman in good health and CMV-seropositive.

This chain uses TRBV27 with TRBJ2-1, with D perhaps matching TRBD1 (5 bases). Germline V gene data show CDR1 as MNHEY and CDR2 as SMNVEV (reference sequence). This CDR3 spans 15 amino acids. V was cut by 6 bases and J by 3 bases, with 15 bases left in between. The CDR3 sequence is CASRLSGSSYNEQFF. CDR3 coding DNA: TGTGCCAGCAGGCTATCAGGGTCTAGCTACAATGAGCAGTTCTTC.

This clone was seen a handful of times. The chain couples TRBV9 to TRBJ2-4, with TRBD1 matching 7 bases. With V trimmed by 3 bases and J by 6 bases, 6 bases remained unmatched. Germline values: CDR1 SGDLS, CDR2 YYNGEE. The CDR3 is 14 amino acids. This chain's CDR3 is CASSAEGQLNIQYF. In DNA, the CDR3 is TGTGCCAGCAGCGCAGAGGGACAGCTAAACATTCAGTACTTC.

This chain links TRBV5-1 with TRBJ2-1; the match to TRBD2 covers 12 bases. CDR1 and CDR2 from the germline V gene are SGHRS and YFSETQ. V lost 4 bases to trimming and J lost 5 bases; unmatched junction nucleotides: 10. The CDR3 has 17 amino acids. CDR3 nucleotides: TGCGCCAGCAGCCCTGGGGAGGGACTAGCGGGTAACAATGAGCAGTTCTTC. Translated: CASSPGEGLAGNNEQFF.

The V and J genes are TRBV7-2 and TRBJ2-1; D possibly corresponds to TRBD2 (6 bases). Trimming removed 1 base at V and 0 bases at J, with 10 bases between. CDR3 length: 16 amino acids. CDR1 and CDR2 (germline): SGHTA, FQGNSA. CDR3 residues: CASSLERGGSYNEQFF. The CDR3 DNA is TGTGCCAGCAGCTTAGAAAGGGGAGGCTCCTACAATGAGCAGTTCTTC.

Here the CDR3 DNA reads TGTGCCAGCAGCTTAGTCAACAGGGGAATGGGGCAGCCCCAGCATTTT. It encodes CASSLVNRGMGQPQHF. This chain links TRBV11-2 with TRBJ1-5; 7 bases fit TRBD1. Trimming took 1 base from V and 7 from J; bases not matched to a gene: 10. Germline V gene sequence: CDR1 SGHAT, CDR2 FQNNGV. The CDR3 runs to 16 residues.

In DNA, the CDR3 is TGTGCCAGCAGCTCAAGCGGTCGGACTAGCGGGAGGGTCTACGAGCAGTACTTC. It codes for CASSSSGRTSGRVYEQYF. The genes are TRBV28 and TRBJ2-7, with TRBD2 identical over 15 bases. CDR1 is MDHEN, CDR2 SYDVKM, per germline. The trim removed 6 bases at V and 3 bases at J, leaving 12 bases unmatched. The CDR3 spans 18 residues.

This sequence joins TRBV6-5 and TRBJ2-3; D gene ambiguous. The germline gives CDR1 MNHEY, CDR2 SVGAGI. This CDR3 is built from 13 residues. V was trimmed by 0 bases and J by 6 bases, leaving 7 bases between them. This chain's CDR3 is CASSYSQHDTQYF. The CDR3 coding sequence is TGTGCCAGCAGTTACTCTCAACACGATACGCAGTATTTT.

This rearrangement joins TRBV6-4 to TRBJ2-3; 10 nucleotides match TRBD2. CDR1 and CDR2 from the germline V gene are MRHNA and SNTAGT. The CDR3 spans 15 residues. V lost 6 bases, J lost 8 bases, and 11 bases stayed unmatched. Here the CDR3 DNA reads TGTGCCAGCAGCGGGACTAGCGCGCCGGGGGGTACGCAGTATTTT. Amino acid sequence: CASSGTSAPGGTQYF.

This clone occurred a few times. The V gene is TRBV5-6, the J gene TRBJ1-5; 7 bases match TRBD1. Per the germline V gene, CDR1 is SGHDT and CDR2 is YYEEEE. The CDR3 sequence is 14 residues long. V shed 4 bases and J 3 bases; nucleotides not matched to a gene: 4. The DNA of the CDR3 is TGTGCCAGCAGCCCGACAGGGATCAATCAGCCCCAGCATTTT. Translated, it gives CASSPTGINQPQHF.

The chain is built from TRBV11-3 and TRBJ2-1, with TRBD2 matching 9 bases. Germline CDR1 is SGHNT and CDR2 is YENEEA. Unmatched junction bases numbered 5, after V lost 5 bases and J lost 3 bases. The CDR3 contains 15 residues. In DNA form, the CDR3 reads TGTGCCAGCAGCCCGCGGGGGGGGCTCTACAATGAGCAGTTCTTC. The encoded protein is CASSPRGGLYNEQFF.

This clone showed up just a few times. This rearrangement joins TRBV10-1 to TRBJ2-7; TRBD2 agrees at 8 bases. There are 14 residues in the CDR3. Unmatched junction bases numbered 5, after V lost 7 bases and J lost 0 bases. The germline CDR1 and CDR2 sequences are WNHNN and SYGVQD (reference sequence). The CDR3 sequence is CASTQRGSSYEQYF. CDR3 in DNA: TGCGCCAGCACCCAGCGGGGGAGCTCCTACGAGCAGTACTTC.

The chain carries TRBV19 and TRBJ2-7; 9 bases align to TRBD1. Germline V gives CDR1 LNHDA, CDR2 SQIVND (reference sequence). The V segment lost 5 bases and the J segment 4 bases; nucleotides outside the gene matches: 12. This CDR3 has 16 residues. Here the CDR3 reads CASSVTWDRVRYEQYF. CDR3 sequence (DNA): TGTGCCAGTAGTGTGACCTGGGACAGGGTAAGATACGAGCAGTACTTC.

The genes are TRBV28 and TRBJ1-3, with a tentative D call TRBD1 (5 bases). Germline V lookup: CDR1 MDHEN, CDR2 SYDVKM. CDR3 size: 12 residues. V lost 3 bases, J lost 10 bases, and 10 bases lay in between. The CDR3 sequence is CASSFGGTTIYF. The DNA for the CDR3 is TGTGCCAGCAGTTTTGGGGGGACGACCATATATTTT. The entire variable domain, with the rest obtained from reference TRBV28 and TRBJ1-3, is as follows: DVKVTQSSRYLVKRTGEKVFLECVQDMDHENMFWYRQDPGLGLRLIYFSYDVKMKEKGDIPEGYSVSREKKERFSLILESASTNQTSMYLCASSFGGTTIYFGEGSWLTVV.